The 5 T cell receptor beta chains below all came from one sample that was sequenced in a study of cytomegalovirus exposure and HLA in healthy donors. Both 60 Vbeta primers and 13 Jbeta primers went into the PCR. TCRdb keeps only in-frame clones here, not all; method: immunoSEQ multiplex PCR. Of approximately 110,000 clones in the sample, over 80% were seen once. The sample consisted of PBMCs. The source of these receptors is a man aged 50 to 60 in good health and CMV-seronegative.

The chain uses TRBV7-2 and TRBJ1-1; D gene uncertain. Trimming removed 3 bases from V and 1 base from J, with 6 bases in between. There are 13 residues in the CDR3. Germline values: CDR1 SGHTA, CDR2 FQGNSA. CDR3 amino acids: CASSFRGNTEAFF. The CDR3 DNA is TGTGCCAGCAGCTTCCGGGGGAACACTGAAGCTTTCTTT.

The rearrangement links TRBV19 to TRBJ1-1; 10 bases align to TRBD1. This CDR3 region has 17 residues. Germline trimming cut 7 bases from V and 3 bases from J; bases unmatched to any gene: 14. Per germline, CDR1 LNHDA and CDR2 SQIVND (reference sequence). The CDR3 here is CASTRQGARSWYTEAFF. DNA of the CDR3: TGTGCCAGTACCAGACAGGGGGCGCGTTCGTGGTACACTGAAGCTTTCTTT.

The CDR3 sequence is CASRQDRTGRIGDEQFF. In DNA, the CDR3 is TGTGCCAGCAGACAGGACCGGACAGGGAGAATAGGCGATGAGCAGTTCTTC. The chain joins TRBV21-1 to TRBJ2-1; the table assigns TRBD1, which was not confirmed against the DNA. TRBV21-1 is a known pseudogene. CDR3 size: 17 residues.

This chain links TRBV30 with TRBJ1-1; 7 bases agree with TRBD1. Trimming cost V 3 bases and J 6 bases; bases outside gene matches: 4. The length of the CDR3 is 12 residues. Germline CDR1 GTSNPN, CDR2 SVGIG (reference sequence). The CDR3 sequence is CAWSKGTAEAFF. The CDR3 nucleotides read TGTGCCTGGAGCAAAGGGACAGCTGAAGCTTTCTTT.

The V and J genes are TRBV9 and TRBJ1-1; 9 nucleotides match TRBD1. Germline assignment: CDR1 SGDLS and CDR2 YYNGEE. The length of the CDR3 is 14 residues. The trim removed 6 bases at V and 1 base at J, leaving 4 bases unmatched. The CDR3 loop is CASTLTGGNTEAFF. Here the CDR3 DNA reads TGTGCCAGCACGCTGACAGGGGGGAACACTGAAGCTTTCTTT.